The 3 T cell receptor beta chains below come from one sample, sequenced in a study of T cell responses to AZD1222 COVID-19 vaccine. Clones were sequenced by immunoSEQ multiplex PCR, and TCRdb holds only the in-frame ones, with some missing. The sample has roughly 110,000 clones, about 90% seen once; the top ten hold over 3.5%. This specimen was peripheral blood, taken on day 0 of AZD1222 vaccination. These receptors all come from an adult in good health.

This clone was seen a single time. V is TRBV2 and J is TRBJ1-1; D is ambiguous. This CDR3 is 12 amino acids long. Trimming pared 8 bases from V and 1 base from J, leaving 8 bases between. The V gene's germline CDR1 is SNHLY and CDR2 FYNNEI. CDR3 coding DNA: TGTGCCAGCCTATACCAGAACACTGAAGCTTTCTTT. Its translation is CASLYQNTEAFF.

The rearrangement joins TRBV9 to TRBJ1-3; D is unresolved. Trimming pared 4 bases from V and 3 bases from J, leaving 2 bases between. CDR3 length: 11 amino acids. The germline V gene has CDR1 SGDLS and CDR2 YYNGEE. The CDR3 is CASSRGNTIYF. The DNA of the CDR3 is TGTGCCAGCAGCCGTGGAAACACCATATATTTT.

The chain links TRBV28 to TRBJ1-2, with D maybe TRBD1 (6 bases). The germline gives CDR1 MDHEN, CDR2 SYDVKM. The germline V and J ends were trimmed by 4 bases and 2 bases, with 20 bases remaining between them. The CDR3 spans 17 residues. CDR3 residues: CASSSPIQQGRNYGYTF. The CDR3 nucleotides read TGTGCCAGCAGTTCCCCAATACAACAGGGAAGAAACTATGGCTACACCTTC.